This entry concerns a single T cell receptor beta chain. Its target is unknown. The sample belongs to a study of identical twins. Whole-study findings and limits: The study based its conclusions on cross-sectional statistical analysis and did not follow the same donors. With abundant cord blood beta clonotypes, insertions were fewer; memory repertoires showed no such pattern. Twins showed weaker excess sharing in their beta out-of-frame sequences.

TCRdb re-derived calls from the 5' RACE reads in MiXCR, one entry per CDR3 protein. Among approximately 530,000 distinct CDR3 sequences listed, about 20% were seen once. This CDR3 is built from 14 residues. V was pared by 6 bases and J by 8 bases, with 19 bases between. The same specimen was also included in a second study, on yellow fever vaccine responses in identical twins.

This sequence joins TRBV12-3 or TRBV12-4 and TRBJ1-1, with D perhaps TRBD1 (6 bases). Sequenced input: CD4+ T cells sorted from blood. The TCR originated in a young woman in good health. The CDR3 DNA follows: TGTGCCAGCAGCCGAACAGGGAGTGGGACGGAAGCTTTCTTT. This sequence encodes CASSRTGSGTEAFF.